The 12 T cell receptor beta chains reported below all come from one sample, sequenced in a study of blood T cells in healthy people across ages. Then a second PCR, running roughly 7 to 11 cycles, was carried out with a sample-barcoded 5' primer and a J-beta primer mix. TCRdb re-called the 5' RACE reads with MiXCR, one entry per CDR3 protein. The data hold about 1.4 million distinct CDR3 sequences, with around 59% observed a single time. Sequenced sample: blood. The origin of the receptors is a man aged 18 to 29 in good health.

This clonotype was seen more than once but under ten times. V gene TRBV10-3 combines with J gene TRBJ2-5; 7 bases match TRBD2. The CDR3 has 12 residues. Germline V gene sequence: CDR1 ENHRY, CDR2 SYGVKD. The junction had 3 bases not matched to a gene; V was cut back by 11 bases and J by 0 bases. The chain's CDR3 is CAAGLDQETQYF. Written as DNA, the CDR3 is TGTGCCGCTGGACTAGACCAAGAGACCCAGTACTTC.

This chain joins TRBV6-4 and TRBJ2-3; 7 bases fit TRBD2. Germline V gene data show CDR1 as MRHNA and CDR2 as SNTAGT. The CDR3 runs 15 residues. With 3 bases clipped from V and 5 bases from J, the junction kept 8 bases outside the gene matches. CDR3 sequence (DNA): TGTGCCAGCAGTGAGGAGGCGGGGGAGGAAGATACGCAGTATTTT. As protein: CASSEEAGEEDTQYF.

The gene calls are TRBV9 and TRBJ2-3; possible D gene TRBD1, 5 bases. Germline V gene lookup returns CDR1 SGDLS and CDR2 YYNGEE. V was pared by 5 bases and J by 2 bases, with 12 bases between. The CDR3 is 14 residues long. CDR3 in DNA: TGTGCCAGCAGGCGACAGAGAATCACAGATACGCAGTATTTT. It encodes CASRRQRITDTQYF.

The chain joins TRBV5-6 to TRBJ2-4; 9 nucleotides align to TRBD1. The V segment lost 4 bases and the J segment 0 bases; nucleotides outside the gene matches: 2. This CDR3 spans 15 amino acids. Per germline, CDR1 SGHDT and CDR2 YYEEEE. CDR3 amino acids: CASSTTGGAKNIQYF. As DNA, the CDR3 is TGTGCCAGCAGCACGACAGGGGGAGCCAAAAACATTCAGTACTTC.

The chain recombines TRBV29-1 with TRBJ1-1, with a tentative D call TRBD1 (6 bases). The CDR3 loop spans 15 amino acids. The germline V gene has CDR1 SQVTM and CDR2 ANQGSEA. V lost 4 bases and J lost 2, with 17 bases in between. The CDR3 here is CSVGGTGKGNTEAFF. The CDR3 bases are TGCAGCGTTGGGGGCACAGGGAAGGGAAACACTGAAGCTTTCTTT.

This chain connects TRBV20-1 to TRBJ2-7, with 7 bases identical to TRBD1. The CDR3 loop spans 13 amino acids. The junction had 10 bases not matched to a gene; V was cut back by 5 bases and J by 6 bases. Germline CDR1 reads DFQATT; CDR2 reads SNEGSKA (reference sequence). CDR3 in DNA: TGCAGTGCTCAGGTTCGTCAGGGGGTCGAGCAGTACTTC. Its translation: CSAQVRQGVEQYF.

This chain connects TRBV20-1 to TRBJ2-1; 11 bases match TRBD2. Germline values: CDR1 DFQATT, CDR2 SNEGSKA (reference sequence). The CDR3 length is 14 residues. V shed 5 bases, J shed 7 bases, and the junction held 7 bases outside the gene matches. The CDR3 DNA is TGCAGTGCTCAACTAGCGGGAGAGGTAAATGAGCAGTTCTTC. Translation gives CSAQLAGEVNEQFF.

The gene calls are TRBV6-6 and TRBJ2-1; 9 nucleotides align to TRBD2. After removal of 7 bases from V and 14 bases from J, the junction contained 12 bases not matched to a gene. The CDR3 runs 13 residues. CDR1 is MNHNY and CDR2 is SVGAGI in the germline V gene (reference sequence). The CDR3 region is CASTLTSGAGEFF. CDR3 DNA: TGTGCCAGCACCTTGACTAGCGGAGCGGGGGAGTTCTTC.

The DNA of the CDR3 is TGTGCCATCAGGGGAGACAGGGGGGGAGATGGCTACACCTTC. This codes for CAIRGDRGGDGYTF. The chain recombines TRBV10-3 with TRBJ1-2, with 9 bases fitting TRBD1. Per the germline V gene, CDR1 is ENHRY and CDR2 is SYGVKD. V dropped 6 bases and J dropped 6; count of bases not matched to a gene: 8. The CDR3 is made up of 14 amino acids.

This rearrangement joins TRBV29-1 to TRBJ1-2; TRBD1 aligns across 9 bases. CDR1 and CDR2 (germline): SQVTM, ANQGSEA. The CDR3 extends over 15 amino acids. V shed 6 bases, J shed 2 bases, and the junction held 10 bases outside the gene matches. CDR3 sequence (DNA): TGCAGCGTCCGAGGGGGACAGGGAAAGAACTATGGCTACACCTTC. This codes for CSVRGGQGKNYGYTF.

This clonotype has only one observation. Germline and junction disagree at one end, which may indicate a read error. The chain joins TRBV4-1 to TRBJ2-6; tentative D call: TRBD1 (5 bases). The CDR3 covers 14 residues. Looked up from germline, CDR1 is MGHRA and CDR2 is YSYEKL. CDR3 DNA: TGCGACAGCAAGGTAGGGGCCGGGGCCAACGTCCTGACTTTC. The encoded protein is CDSKVGAGANVLTF.

CDR3 sequence reads: CASSQVPGGLGDREQFF. The CDR3 DNA reads as TGTGCCAGCAGCCAAGTCCCGGGGGGACTAGGCGACAGGGAGCAGTTCTTC. The chain combines TRBV4-2 with TRBJ2-1, with 8 bases matching TRBD2. Trimming cost V 1 base and J 10 bases; bases outside gene matches: 15. CDR3 length equals 17 residues. The germline gives CDR1 LGHNA, CDR2 YNFKEQ.